Below, 8 T cell receptor beta chains from the same sample are listed, as sequenced in a study of neoadjuvant anti-PD-1 for oral cavity cancer. TCRdb keeps only in-frame clones here, not all; method: immunoSEQ multiplex PCR. The sample shows about 16,000 clones, about two thirds of them seen only once. The source was PBMCs, collected before nivolumab (anti-PD-1) treatment. These receptors originate from a person aged 35-79 years with oral cavity squamous cell carcinoma.

This chain links TRBV11-2 with TRBJ2-7; TRBD2 matches at 9 bases. Trimming at V came to 6 bases and at J to 1 base, leaving 1 base not matched to a gene. Germline V CDR1 and CDR2: SGHAT, FQNNGV. This CDR3 has 13 amino acids. CDR3 DNA sequence: TGTGCCAGCAGTCTAGCGGGATCCTACGAGCAGTACTTC. Protein: CASSLAGSYEQYF.

V usage is TRBV6-6 and J usage is TRBJ2-7, with no clear D. Per the germline V gene, CDR1 is MNHNY and CDR2 is SVGAGI (reference sequence). The CDR3 runs to 12 residues. With 2 bases removed from V and 7 bases from J, the gap between germline ends came to 9 bases. Written as DNA, the CDR3 is TGTGCCAGCAGTTACCGCCCCGAGGAGCAGTACTTC. This encodes CASSYRPEEQYF.

The chain carries TRBV28 and TRBJ2-7; 8 nucleotides align to TRBD2. The germline CDR1 and CDR2 sequences are MDHEN and SYDVKM. The length of the CDR3 is 15 residues. The V and J ends lost 4 bases and 0 bases, in that order; junction bases with no gene match: 5. This chain's CDR3 is CASSSLAGNSYEQYF. The CDR3 region has the DNA TGTGCCAGCAGTTCCTTAGCGGGGAACTCCTACGAGCAGTACTTC. Full variable domain (missing parts from reference TRBV28 and TRBJ2-7): DVKVTQSSRYLVKRTGEKVFLECVQDMDHENMFWYRQDPGLGLRLIYFSYDVKMKEKGDIPEGYSVSREKKERFSLILESASTNQTSMYLCASSSLAGNSYEQYFGPGTRLTVT.

The genes are TRBV7-6 and TRBJ2-5; 11 nucleotides match TRBD2. Germline V lookup: CDR1 SGHVS, CDR2 FNYEAQ. The trim removed 2 bases at V and 5 bases at J, leaving 1 base unmatched. The CDR3 is made up of 14 amino acids. CDR3 region: CASSLRTSGETQYF. Here the CDR3 DNA reads TGTGCCAGCAGCTTAAGGACTAGCGGGGAGACCCAGTACTTC.

The J gene is TRBJ2-2, the V gene TRBV12-2; TRBD2 is taken as the D call from the table, unchecked against the DNA. TRBV12-2 has pseudogene status. CDR3 length: 17 residues. Here the CDR3 DNA reads TGTGCAAGTCGCTTAGCGGTAGAGACTAGCGAGCCCGGGGAGCTGTTTTTT. It is translated as CASRLAVETSEPGELFF.

J is TRBJ1-3 and V is TRBV11-1; D is undetermined. Germline CDR1 and CDR2: SGHAT and FQDESV (reference sequence). This CDR3 comprises 13 residues. Trimming shortened V by 4 bases and J by 12 bases, and 16 bases separated the two germline ends. The DNA for the CDR3 is TGTGCCAGCAGCTCGAAGCCCGGGCGAGACATATATTTT. Translating gives CASSSKPGRDIYF.

The chain joins TRBV6-1 to TRBJ1-2; D uncertain. This CDR3 comprises 15 residues. Germline CDR1 MNHNS, CDR2 SASEGT. V lost 7 bases, J lost 1 base, and 16 bases lay in between. CDR3 sequence reads: CASNLGLQDNYGYTF. The CDR3, as DNA: TGTGCCAGCAACCTAGGACTTCAGGATAACTATGGCTACACCTTC.

The rearrangement links TRBV2 to TRBJ1-2, with a tentative D call TRBD1 (6 bases). Trimming left V 3 bases short and J 1 base short, with 9 bases between. The V gene's germline CDR1 is SNHLY and CDR2 FYNNEI. The CDR3 extends over 14 amino acids. CDR3 in amino acids: CASSEGANNYGYTF. The CDR3 DNA follows: TGTGCCAGCAGTGAGGGGGCAAATAACTATGGCTACACCTTC.